Included here is one T cell receptor beta chain sequence, with context. This clonotype was detected many times. The antigen it binds to is not known. No base-level quality is on record; no much larger clone is a single base apart. Patients chosen for sequencing had shown expansion of CD8+CD57+ cells by flow cytometry. Every patient had severe acquired aplastic anemia, diagnosed using the International Study of Aplastic Anemia and Agranulocytosis and Camitta criteria. No patient had received any therapy when blood was sampled. In the study, sorted CD4+ and CD8+ blood T cells from patients with severe aplastic anemia and from healthy subjects underwent deep sequencing of TCR repertoires. In the USA, patient enrollment took place under clinicaltrials.gov protocols 00001620, 01623167, 00001397, 00071045, 00081523 and 00961064. Ficoll-Paque density gradient centrifugation was used to isolate peripheral blood mononuclear cells. CD4+ and CD8+ T cells were sorted by FACS or magnetic beads before DNA extraction.

V drops 3 bases and J drops 7 bases, leaving 7 bases in between. Sequences DFQATT (CDR1) and SNEGSKA (CDR2) are obtained from the germline V gene (reference sequence). Reading from cysteine to phenylalanine, the CDR3 counts 12 amino acids. CDR3 DNA is the only sequence kept; it has 36 bases, read in frame from the first base. This entry belongs to a study of CD8+CD57+ T cells in acquired aplastic anemia (dated by TCRdb to between 2018 and 2020). Background on the whole study: A mean of 3.2 ug of DNA, ranging from roughly 0.2 to 27.4 ug, was extracted from sorted CD4+ and CD8+ cells. CD8+CD57+ expansion was defined as a frequency above the mean frequency observed in healthy subjects.

The paper's findings and limits, for the study overall: CD8+ Simpson's diversity did not differ significantly between patients and healthy controls (P=0.060). Roughly 30 CD8+ CDR3 sequences were found to be shared between patients and controls, but these sequences appeared to be highly expressed in patients and within the immunodominant clones of the patients.

TCR beta VDJ combination and CDR3 sequence profiling used genomic DNA as the template. An Illumina HiSeq 2000 was used for TCR repertoire sequencing. The original pipeline was this. Repertoire assessment relied on Simpson's diversity index, CDR3 size and DJ length profiles, and TRBV/TRBJ rearrangement plots. Whichever DNA sequence was most abundant in the deep sequencing data was defined as the immunodominant clone. CDR3 amino acid sequences were screened for sharing across subjects and were compared with published repertoires and the VDJdb database. In TCRdb, the public reads were trimmed at Q25 with fastp and aligned with MiXCR, with productive beta chains retained. Duplicate CDR3 protein sequences are folded into a single record with the most common DNA and genes. These V and J calls rely on TCRdb rather than the paper's analysis. For this sample there are roughly 290,000 distinct CDR3 sequences; 50% to 65% appear just once. Under 1.5% of the sample lies in the top ten.

The sample was sorted CD4+, CD8+, or CD8+CD57+ T cells (not recorded which) from PBMCs. Recombination linked TRBV20-1 to TRBJ1-6; confidence is insufficient to name the D gene. The receptor was derived from a human donor with aplastic anemia. The nucleotide sequence is TGCAGTGCTAGGGGAGCGAATTCACCCCTCCACTTT. This sequence encodes CSARGANSPLHF.